Listed here are 19 T cell receptor beta chains from one sample, sequenced in a study of CD8 T cells in Susac syndrome. With random hexamers, roughly 0.45 to 1 ug RNA was reverse transcribed. One entry per CDR3 protein, called by TCRdb with MiXCR from the immunoSEQ multiplex PCR reads. This table has over 130,000 distinct CDR3 sequences, 85% to 95% appearing once. The sample was CD4+ T cells from PBMCs. These receptors originate from a human donor with multiple sclerosis.

The rearrangement uses TRBV5-1 and TRBJ1-1, with D unclear. The CDR3 is made up of 15 amino acids. Trimming stripped 0 bases from V and 6 bases from J, with 15 bases between. CDR1 is SGHRS, CDR2 YFSETQ, per germline. This chain's CDR3 is CASSLVLNLGSEAFF. CDR3 nucleotide sequence: TGCGCCAGCAGCTTGGTTCTCAATCTAGGGTCTGAAGCTTTCTTT.

This sequence joins TRBV20-1 and TRBJ2-3; TRBD2 is a possible D gene (7 bases). Germline loops: CDR1 DFQATT, CDR2 SNEGSKA (reference sequence). Deletions cut 4 bases from V and 1 base from J, with 18 bases between. This CDR3 has 16 amino acids. Written as DNA, the CDR3 is TGCAGTGCTACCGTTTTGGGGGGGGGCCGCACAGATACGCAGTATTTT. Translating gives CSATVLGGGRTDTQYF.

The chain joins TRBV25-1 to TRBJ2-1; 11 bases map to TRBD2. The CDR3 is made up of 15 amino acids. Germline V gene data show CDR1 as MGHDK and CDR2 as SYGVNS. V was clipped by 7 bases and J by 7 bases; unmatched bases: 9. The CDR3 here is CASTTSGRPTNEQFF. CDR3 DNA: TGTGCCAGCACCACTAGCGGGAGACCTACAAATGAGCAGTTCTTC.

The chain carries TRBV29-1 and TRBJ2-7, with 7 bases that match TRBD1. The CDR3 has 20 amino acids. Germline CDR1 SQVTM, CDR2 ANQGSEA. V was pared by 2 bases and J by 3 bases, with 25 bases of the junction left unmatched. In nucleotides, the CDR3 is TGCAGCGTTGAAAGTGTACAGGGGCCAGGATCCCCTACGGCTGGCTACGAGCAGTACTTC. Protein: CSVESVQGPGSPTAGYEQYF.

This chain links TRBV12-3 or TRBV12-4 with TRBJ2-7; D might be TRBD1 (6 bases). Deletions cut 7 bases from V and 5 bases from J, with 18 bases between. This CDR3 is 14 amino acids long. In nucleotides, the CDR3 is TGTGCCAGCACCCCCCGTGTGGCAGGGGACGAGCAGTACTTC. Translation gives CASTPRVAGDEQYF.

The chain uses TRBV7-6 and TRBJ2-3; TRBD2 aligns across 12 bases. Germline lookup yields CDR1 SGHVS and CDR2 FNYEAQ. The length of the CDR3 is 15 residues. V shed 4 bases and J 14 bases; nucleotides not matched to a gene: 13. CDR3 protein: CASSSHHFTSGGMYF. The CDR3 DNA is TGTGCCAGCAGCTCCCACCATTTCACTAGCGGGGGGATGTATTTT. Supplemented by reference TRBV7-6 and TRBJ2-3, the full variable domain reads GAGVSQSPRYKVTKRGQDVALRCDPISGHVSLYWYRQALGQGPEFLTYFNYEAQQDKSGLPNDRFSAERPEGSISTLTIQRTEQRDSAMYRCASSSHHFTSGGMYFGPGTRLTVL.

The table lists this clonotype with a count of one. This sequence joins TRBV9 and TRBJ2-2, with TRBD2 as a possible D gene (6 bases). The CDR3 runs to 12 residues. V lost 7 bases, J lost 5 bases, and 9 bases lay in between. Per germline, CDR1 SGDLS and CDR2 YYNGEE. CDR3 sequence (DNA): TGTGCCAGCGGGGGGAGAACCGGGGAGCTGTTTTTT. This sequence encodes CASGGRTGELFF. Complete variable domain (other parts from reference TRBV9 and TRBJ2-2): DSGVTQTPKHLITATGQRVTLRCSPRSGDLSVYWYQQSLDQGLQFLIQYYNGEERAKGNILERFSAQQFPDLHSELNLSSLELGDSALYFCASGGRTGELFFGEGSRLTVL.

The V call is TRBV12-3 or TRBV12-4, the J call TRBJ1-6, with a tentative D call TRBD1 (6 bases). CDR3 size: 14 residues. The V end was cut by 0 bases, the J end by 9 bases, with 9 bases between. In nucleotides, the CDR3 is TGTGCCAGCAGTTTAGCAGGACAGTTTTCACCCCTCCACTTT. Amino acid sequence: CASSLAGQFSPLHF.

This chain links TRBV20-1 with TRBJ2-1; 9 bases fit TRBD2. Trimming at V came to 2 bases and at J to 9 bases, leaving 8 bases not matched to a gene. Per the germline V gene, CDR1 is DFQATT and CDR2 is SNEGSKA (reference sequence). The CDR3 loop spans 14 amino acids. CDR3 nucleotide sequence: TGCAGTGCTAGAAGTCAGGTACTAGCGGGTGAGCAGTTCTTC. Translation gives CSARSQVLAGEQFF.

V is TRBV11-3 and J is TRBJ2-3, with D hard to call. The germline gives CDR1 SGHNT, CDR2 YENEEA. Trimming pared 0 bases from V and 6 bases from J, leaving 10 bases between. This CDR3 spans 14 amino acids. The CDR3 here is CASSLDSVADTQYF. The CDR3 DNA follows: TGTGCCAGCAGCTTAGACTCGGTGGCTGATACGCAGTATTTT.

This chain links TRBV29-1 with TRBJ2-7; D is perhaps TRBD1 or TRBD2 (5 bases each). CDR3 length equals 12 residues. Germline V gives CDR1 SQVTM, CDR2 ANQGSEA. With 4 bases removed from V and 0 bases from J, the gap between germline ends came to 7 bases. The CDR3, as DNA: TGCAGCGTTGGTGGGGGCTCCTACGAGCAGTACTTC. This codes for CSVGGGSYEQYF.

The chain joins TRBV9 to TRBJ1-5; the D gene is possibly TRBD1 (5 bases). Trimming took off 3 bases at V and 10 bases at J, with 14 bases between the two ends. Germline CDR1 SGDLS, CDR2 YYNGEE. The CDR3 extends over 13 amino acids. CDR3 protein: CASSADFDSPQHF. The CDR3 DNA reads as TGTGCCAGCAGCGCCGATTTCGACAGTCCCCAGCATTTT.

The chain links TRBV5-4 to TRBJ1-2; no reliable D call. CDR1 SGHNT and CDR2 YYREEE come from the germline V gene (reference sequence). The length of the CDR3 is 13 residues. V shed 3 bases and J shed 8 bases, with 14 bases lying between them. The CDR3 nucleotides are TGTGCCAGCAGCTCATTCGGAGGTCGGGGCTACACCTTC. It specifies CASSSFGGRGYTF.

The chain has TRBV24-1 and TRBJ1-5; a weak D match, TRBD1 (5 bases). Trimming removed 3 bases from V and 5 bases from J, with 7 bases in between. The V gene's germline CDR1 is KGHDR and CDR2 SFDVKD. The CDR3 covers 13 residues. This CDR3 is CATSDGGYQPQHF. The CDR3 DNA sequence: TGTGCCACCAGTGATGGGGGGTATCAGCCCCAGCATTTT.

Here the CDR3 reads CASSLWGQGAYNEQFF. The DNA of the CDR3 is TGTGCCAGCAGTTTGTGGGGACAGGGGGCCTACAATGAGCAGTTCTTC. The chain employs TRBV12-3 or TRBV12-4 and TRBJ2-1; 11 positions match TRBD1. J was trimmed by 2 bases and V by 3 bases; bases with no gene match: 3. The CDR3 runs to 16 residues.

This chain joins TRBV9 and TRBJ1-2, with a weak D call TRBD1 (6 bases). Germline lookup yields CDR1 SGDLS and CDR2 YYNGEE. V lost 3 bases and J 6 bases, leaving 12 bases between the germline ends. The CDR3 is 13 residues long. DNA for the CDR3: TGTGCCAGCAGCGCGGACAGCCACGATGGCTACACCTTC. Protein sequence: CASSADSHDGYTF.

The V call is TRBV5-4, the J call TRBJ1-6, with no clear D. This CDR3 comprises 14 residues. The V and J ends lost 0 bases and 4 bases respectively, with 5 bases between them. Germline CDR1 is SGHNT and CDR2 is YYREEE (reference sequence). This CDR3 is CASSLEPYNSPLHF. For the CDR3, the DNA is TGTGCCAGCAGCTTGGAACCGTATAATTCACCCCTCCACTTT.

This clonotype was seen only once. V usage is TRBV20-1 and J usage is TRBJ1-2; D is ambiguous. The CDR3 is 11 residues long. The germline CDR1 and CDR2 sequences are DFQATT and SNEGSKA (reference sequence). V was trimmed by 1 base and J by 6 bases, leaving 6 bases between them. In nucleotides, the CDR3 is TGCAGTGCTAGAGTTGGGGATGGCTACACCTTC. Its translation is CSARVGDGYTF.

V and J are TRBV30 and TRBJ2-5; D ambiguous. V lost 1 base, J lost 4 bases, and 10 bases lay in between. Germline V gene data show CDR1 as GTSNPN and CDR2 as SVGIG (reference sequence). This CDR3 has 13 amino acids. The CDR3 DNA is TGTGCCTGGAGTGGGCTGAATCGAGAGACCCAGTACTTC. Its translation: CAWSGLNRETQYF.